Below, 11 T cell receptor beta chains from the same sample are listed, as sequenced in a study of CD8+ T cells in alopecia areata. Isolated RNA was reverse transcribed into cDNA used as the sequencing template. Assay used: immunoSEQ multiplex PCR; TCRdb lists only in-frame clones, some missing. In the table there are 150,000 or so clones, about nine tenths of which are singletons. This sample comprised CD8+ T cells sorted from blood, obtained at week 0. The receptors derive from a human donor with alopecia areata.

This clone was seen once. The chain couples TRBV5-4 to TRBJ1-6; D unresolved. This CDR3 has 17 residues. CDR1 and CDR2 (germline): SGHNT, YYREEE (reference sequence). The V end was cut by 0 bases, the J end by 0 bases, with 10 bases between. This CDR3 reads CASSLERASSYNSPLHF. CDR3 coding DNA: TGTGCCAGCAGCTTGGAACGGGCAAGCTCCTATAATTCACCCCTCCACTTT.

The gene calls are TRBV6-5 and TRBJ2-3, with 11 bases lining up with TRBD2. Germline V CDR1 and CDR2: MNHEY, SVGAGI. This CDR3 has 15 residues. The ends lost 5 bases at V and 2 bases at J; junction bases unmatched: 3. The CDR3 is CASSLLAGATDTQYF. The DNA for the CDR3 is TGTGCCAGCAGTCTACTAGCGGGGGCCACAGATACGCAGTATTTT.

This chain joins TRBV6-5 and TRBJ2-1, with D unclear. The V gene lost 6 bases and the J gene lost 8 bases, with 14 bases spanning the gap. The CDR3 sequence is 13 residues long. Germline CDR1 and CDR2: MNHEY and SVGAGI. CDR3 sequence reads: CASSYNSGYEQFF. CDR3 coding DNA: TGTGCCAGCAGCTATAATAGTGGATATGAGCAGTTCTTC.

This chain uses TRBV7-6 with TRBJ1-1, with 7 bases fitting TRBD1. The germline CDR1 and CDR2 sequences are SGHVS and FNYEAQ. This CDR3 has 14 residues. V shed 3 bases and J 1 base; nucleotides not matched to a gene: 2. The CDR3 sequence is CASSLNRGNTEAFF. The CDR3 DNA sequence: TGTGCCAGCAGCTTGAACAGGGGGAACACTGAAGCTTTCTTT.

This chain connects TRBV23-1 to TRBJ2-3; TRBD2 might be the D (6 bases). TRBV23-1 is assigned to the ORF class and has an uncertain function. This CDR3 has 17 residues. Trimming cost V 2 bases and J 4 bases, with 19 bases left between them. The CDR3 loop reads CASSQQLSSDSPDTQYF. The CDR3 DNA sequence: TGCGCCAGCAGTCAACAACTCTCTAGCGACTCGCCAGATACGCAGTATTTT.

V usage is TRBV9 and J usage is TRBJ2-5; 9 bases are shared with TRBD2. The CDR3 consists of 14 residues. In germline, CDR1 is SGDLS, CDR2 YYNGEE. The ends lost 3 bases at V and 4 bases at J; junction bases unmatched: 4. Here the CDR3 DNA reads TGTGCCAGCAGCGGTAGCGGGAGAGTAGAGACCCAGTACTTC. Translated, it gives CASSGSGRVETQYF.

The chain employs TRBV7-2 and TRBJ2-7; D might be TRBD2 (6 bases). The CDR3 totals 14 residues. V was pared by 1 base and J by 3 bases, with 10 bases between. Germline CDR1 and CDR2: SGHTA and FQGNSA. The CDR3 loop reads CASSLVTGVYEQYF. The CDR3 bases are TGTGCCAGCAGCTTAGTCACGGGAGTCTACGAGCAGTACTTC.

J is TRBJ2-7 and V is TRBV7-9; 7 bases align to TRBD1. This CDR3 contains 14 residues. Trimming at V came to 4 bases and at J to 2 bases, leaving 5 bases not matched to a gene. Looked up from germline, CDR1 is SEHNR and CDR2 is FQNEAQ (reference sequence). Here the CDR3 reads CASSYRDSPYEQYF. CDR3 nucleotide sequence: TGTGCCAGCAGCTACCGGGACAGTCCCTACGAGCAGTACTTC.

This rearrangement joins TRBV27 to TRBJ2-6; D is uncertain. CDR3 size: 15 residues. Between the trimmed V and J ends, which lost 8 bases and 1 base, there was a span of 12 bases. Germline CDR1 and CDR2: MNHEY and SMNVEV (reference sequence). The CDR3 protein is CASGIKPSGANVLTF. In DNA form, the CDR3 reads TGTGCCAGCGGGATTAAGCCGTCTGGGGCCAACGTCCTGACTTTC.

V is TRBV29-1 and J is TRBJ2-1; a possible D gene is TRBD2 (5 bases). Per germline, CDR1 SQVTM and CDR2 ANQGSEA. This CDR3 is built from 14 residues. Trimming removed 6 bases from V and 0 bases from J, with 12 bases in between. CDR3 nucleotide sequence: TGCAGCGTAGATGAGCGGAGCTCCTACAATGAGCAGTTCTTC. Amino acid sequence: CSVDERSSYNEQFF.

The CDR3 spells CASSSYSNEQFF. CDR3 sequence (DNA): TGTGCCAGCAGCTCTTATAGCAATGAGCAGTTCTTC. The V call is TRBV11-2, the J call TRBJ2-1, with unresolved D. Germline V CDR1 and CDR2: SGHAT, FQNNGV. V dropped 4 bases and J dropped 6 bases, with 7 bases sitting between them. The CDR3 is 12 amino acids. The full variable domain, rest sourced from reference TRBV11-2 and TRBJ2-1, is EAGVAQSPRYKIIEKRQSVAFWCNPISGHATLYWYQQILGQGPKLLIQFQNNGVVDDSQLPKDRFSAERLKGVDSTLKIQPAKLEDSAVYLCASSSYSNEQFFGPGTRLTVL.